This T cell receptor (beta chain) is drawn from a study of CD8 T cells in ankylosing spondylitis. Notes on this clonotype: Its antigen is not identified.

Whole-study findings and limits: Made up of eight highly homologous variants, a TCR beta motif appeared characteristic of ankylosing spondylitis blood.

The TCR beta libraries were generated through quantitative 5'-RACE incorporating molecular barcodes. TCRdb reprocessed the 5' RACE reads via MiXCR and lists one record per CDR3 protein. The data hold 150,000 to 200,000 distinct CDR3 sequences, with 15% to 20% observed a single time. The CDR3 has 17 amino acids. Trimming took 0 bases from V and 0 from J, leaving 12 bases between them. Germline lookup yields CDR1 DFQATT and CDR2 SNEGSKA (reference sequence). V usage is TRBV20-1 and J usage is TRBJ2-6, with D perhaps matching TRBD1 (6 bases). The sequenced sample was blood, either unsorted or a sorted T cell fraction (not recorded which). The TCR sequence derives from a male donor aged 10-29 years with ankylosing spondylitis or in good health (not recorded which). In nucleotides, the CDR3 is TGCAGTGCTAGAGAGTTGGTCAGGGGCTCTGGGGCCAACGTCCTGACTTTC. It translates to CSARELVRGSGANVLTF.